Detailed here is one T cell receptor (beta chain). The antigen remains unidentified. The V end lost 5 bases, the J end lost 4 bases, and 13 bases lay between the germline ends. The CDR3 covers 14 residues. Germline CDR1 and CDR2: SGHRS and YFSETQ. The sample is drawn from a study of cytomegalovirus exposure and HLA in healthy donors. The study, taken as a whole, reports: Earlier analysis looked at TCR beta V segments, and most were productive about 87% or about 30% of the time. Several V segments, TRBV6-2 and TRBV6-3 among them, could not be told apart and were dropped. Associated with cytomegalovirus, according to the listing, were 150 to 200 TCR beta chains.

Primers for the PCR totalled 60 Vbeta and 13 Jbeta. Method: immunoSEQ multiplex PCR; TCRdb's copy keeps in-frame clones and lacks some. Its table lists 150,000 to 200,000 clones. The sequenced material came from PBMCs. This chain uses TRBV5-1 with TRBJ1-3; tentative D call: TRBD1 (5 bases). This receptor was obtained from a woman aged 55-75 years in good health and CMV-seronegative. The CDR3 is CASRSQGSGNTIYF. The CDR3 DNA reads as TGCGCCAGCAGAAGCCAGGGCTCCGGAAACACCATATATTTT.